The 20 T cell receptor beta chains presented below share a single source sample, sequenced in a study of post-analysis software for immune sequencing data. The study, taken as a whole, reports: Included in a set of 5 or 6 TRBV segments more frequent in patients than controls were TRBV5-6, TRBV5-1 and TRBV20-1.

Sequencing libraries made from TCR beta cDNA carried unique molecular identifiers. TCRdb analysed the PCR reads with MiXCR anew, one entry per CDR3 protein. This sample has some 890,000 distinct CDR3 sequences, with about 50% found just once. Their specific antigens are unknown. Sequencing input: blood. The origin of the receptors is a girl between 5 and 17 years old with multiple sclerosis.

This CDR3 is CASRETSYGETQFF. The DNA of the CDR3 is TGTGCCAGCAGGGAGACTTCCTATGGGGAGACCCAGTTCTTC. The chain couples TRBV2 to TRBJ2-1; tentatively, D is TRBD2 (5 bases). CDR1 is SNHLY, CDR2 FYNNEI, per germline. The germline V and J ends were trimmed by 6 bases and 13 bases, with 22 bases remaining between them. This CDR3 has 14 amino acids.

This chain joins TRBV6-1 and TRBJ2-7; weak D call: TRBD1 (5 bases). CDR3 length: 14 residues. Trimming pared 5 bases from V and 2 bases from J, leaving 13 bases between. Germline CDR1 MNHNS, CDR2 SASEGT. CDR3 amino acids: CASSQTWGTYEQYF. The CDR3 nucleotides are TGTGCCAGCAGTCAAACATGGGGCACCTACGAGCAGTACTTC.

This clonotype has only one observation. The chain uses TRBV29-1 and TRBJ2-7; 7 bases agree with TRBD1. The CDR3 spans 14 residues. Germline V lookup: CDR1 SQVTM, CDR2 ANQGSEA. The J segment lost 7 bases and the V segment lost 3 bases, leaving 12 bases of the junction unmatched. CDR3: CSVEGWTGLDEQYF. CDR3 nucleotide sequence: TGCAGCGTTGAGGGGTGGACAGGTTTAGATGAGCAGTACTTC.

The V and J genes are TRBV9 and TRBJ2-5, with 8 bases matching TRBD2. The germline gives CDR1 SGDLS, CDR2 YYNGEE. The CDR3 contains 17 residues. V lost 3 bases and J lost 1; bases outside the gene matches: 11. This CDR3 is CASSEGTSGDAQETQYF. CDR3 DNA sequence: TGTGCCAGCAGCGAGGGGACTAGTGGGGACGCCCAAGAGACCCAGTACTTC.

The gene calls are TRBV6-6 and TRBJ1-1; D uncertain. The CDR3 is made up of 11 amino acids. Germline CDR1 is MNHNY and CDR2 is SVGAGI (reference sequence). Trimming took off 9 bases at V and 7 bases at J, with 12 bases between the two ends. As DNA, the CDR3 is TGTGCCAGTGGGGTCCTCGGTGAAGCTTTCTTT. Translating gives CASGVLGEAFF.

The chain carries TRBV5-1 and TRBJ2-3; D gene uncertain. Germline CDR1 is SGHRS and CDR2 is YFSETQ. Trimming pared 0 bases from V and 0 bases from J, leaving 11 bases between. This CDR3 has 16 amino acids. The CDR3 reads CASSLAEDLSTDTQYF. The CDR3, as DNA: TGCGCCAGCAGCTTGGCCGAGGACCTTAGCACAGATACGCAGTATTTT. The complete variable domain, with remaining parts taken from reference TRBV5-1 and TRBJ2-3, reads KAGVTQTPRYLIKTRGQQVTLSCSPISGHRSVSWYQQTPGQGLQFLFEYFSETQRNKGNFPGRFSGRQFSNSRSEMNVSTLELGDSALYLCASSLAEDLSTDTQYFGPGTRLTVL.

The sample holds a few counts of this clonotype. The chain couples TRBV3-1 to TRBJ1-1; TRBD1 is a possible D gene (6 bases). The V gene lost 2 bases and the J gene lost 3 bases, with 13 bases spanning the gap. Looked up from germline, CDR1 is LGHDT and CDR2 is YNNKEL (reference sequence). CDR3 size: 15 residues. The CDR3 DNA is TGTGCCAGCAGCCAACTAACAGGGCCCTACACTGAAGCTTTCTTT. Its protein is CASSQLTGPYTEAFF.

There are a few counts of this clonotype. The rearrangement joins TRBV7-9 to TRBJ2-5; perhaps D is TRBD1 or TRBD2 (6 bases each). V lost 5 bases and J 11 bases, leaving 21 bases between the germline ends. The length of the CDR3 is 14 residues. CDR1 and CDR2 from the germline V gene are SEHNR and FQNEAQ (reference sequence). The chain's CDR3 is CASSVWDTSGEQYF. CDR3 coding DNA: TGTGCCAGCAGCGTATGGGACACCTCGGGGGAGCAGTACTTC.

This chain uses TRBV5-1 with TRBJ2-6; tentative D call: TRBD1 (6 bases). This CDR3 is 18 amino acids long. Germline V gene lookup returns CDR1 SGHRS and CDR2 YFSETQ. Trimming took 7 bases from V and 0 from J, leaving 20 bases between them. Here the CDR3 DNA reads TGCGCCAGCCCGCCCCCGTTGGGACAACTCTCTGGGGCCAACGTCCTGACTTTC. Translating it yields CASPPPLGQLSGANVLTF. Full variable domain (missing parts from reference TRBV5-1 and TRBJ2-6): KAGVTQTPRYLIKTRGQQVTLSCSPISGHRSVSWYQQTPGQGLQFLFEYFSETQRNKGNFPGRFSGRQFSNSRSEMNVSTLELGDSALYLCASPPPLGQLSGANVLTFGAGSRLTVL.

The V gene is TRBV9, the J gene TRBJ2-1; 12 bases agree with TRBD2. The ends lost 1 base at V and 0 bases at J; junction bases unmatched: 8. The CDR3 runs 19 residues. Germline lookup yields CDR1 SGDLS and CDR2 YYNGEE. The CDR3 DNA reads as TGTGCCAGCAGCGTATTGGCGACTAGCGGGAGAAGCTCCTACAATGAGCAGTTCTTC. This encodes CASSVLATSGRSSYNEQFF.

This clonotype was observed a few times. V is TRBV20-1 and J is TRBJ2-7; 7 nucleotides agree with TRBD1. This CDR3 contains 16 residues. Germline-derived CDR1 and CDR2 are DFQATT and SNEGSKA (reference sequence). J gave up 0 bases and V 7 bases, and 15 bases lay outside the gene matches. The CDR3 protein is CSGAGTALDFSYEQYF. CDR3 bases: TGCAGTGGGGCTGGGACAGCTTTAGACTTCTCCTACGAGCAGTACTTC.

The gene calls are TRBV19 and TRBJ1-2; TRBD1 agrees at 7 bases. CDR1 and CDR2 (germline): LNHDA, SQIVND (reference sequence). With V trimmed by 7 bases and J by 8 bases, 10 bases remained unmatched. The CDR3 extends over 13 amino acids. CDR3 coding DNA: TGTGCCAGTACCTCGACAGGGTCTGGCGGCTACACCTTC. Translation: CASTSTGSGGYTF.

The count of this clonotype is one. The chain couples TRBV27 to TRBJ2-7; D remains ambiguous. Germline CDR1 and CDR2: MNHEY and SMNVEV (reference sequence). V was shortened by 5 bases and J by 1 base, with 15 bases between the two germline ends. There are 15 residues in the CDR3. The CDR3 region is CASSGLARKSYEQYF. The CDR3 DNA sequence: TGTGCCAGCAGTGGTCTGGCGCGAAAGTCCTACGAGCAGTACTTC.

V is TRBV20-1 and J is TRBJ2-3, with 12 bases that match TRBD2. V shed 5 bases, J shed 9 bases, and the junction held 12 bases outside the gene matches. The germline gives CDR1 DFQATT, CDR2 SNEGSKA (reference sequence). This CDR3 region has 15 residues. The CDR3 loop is CSAARPATSGRTQYF. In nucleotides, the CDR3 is TGCAGTGCTGCTCGGCCGGCGACTAGCGGGAGAACGCAGTATTTT.

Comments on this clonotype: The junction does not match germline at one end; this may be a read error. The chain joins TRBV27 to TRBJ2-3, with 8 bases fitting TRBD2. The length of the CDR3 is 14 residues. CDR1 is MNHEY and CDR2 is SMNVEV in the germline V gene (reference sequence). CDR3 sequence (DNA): TGTGTCAGCAGTTTATCCGGGACTAGGAGTACGCAGTATTTT. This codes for CVSSLSGTRSTQYF.

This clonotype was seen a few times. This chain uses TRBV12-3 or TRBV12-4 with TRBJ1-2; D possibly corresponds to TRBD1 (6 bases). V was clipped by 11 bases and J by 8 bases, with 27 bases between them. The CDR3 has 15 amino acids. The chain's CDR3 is CAAARGGSREWGYTF. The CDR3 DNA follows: TGTGCCGCGGCCCGGGGGGGCTCAAGGGAATGGGGCTACACCTTC.

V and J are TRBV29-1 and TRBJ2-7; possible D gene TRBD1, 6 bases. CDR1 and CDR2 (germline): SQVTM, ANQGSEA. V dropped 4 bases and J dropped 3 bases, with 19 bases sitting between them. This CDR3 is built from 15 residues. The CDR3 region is CSVVFGSGVNYEQYF. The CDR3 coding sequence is TGCAGCGTTGTATTCGGGTCAGGGGTGAACTACGAGCAGTACTTC.

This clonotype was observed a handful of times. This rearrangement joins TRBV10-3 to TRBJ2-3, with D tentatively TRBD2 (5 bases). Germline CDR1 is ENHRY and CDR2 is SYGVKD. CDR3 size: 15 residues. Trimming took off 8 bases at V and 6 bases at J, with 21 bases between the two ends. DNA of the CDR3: TGTGCCATCGGTCCCGCCGTCCGGGGTGAGGATACGCAGTATTTT. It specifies CAIGPAVRGEDTQYF.

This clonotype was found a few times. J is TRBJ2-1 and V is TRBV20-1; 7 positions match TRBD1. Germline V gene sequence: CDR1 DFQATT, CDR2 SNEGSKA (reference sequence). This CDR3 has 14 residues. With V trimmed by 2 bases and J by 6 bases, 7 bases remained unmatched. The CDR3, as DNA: TGCAGTGCTAGACCCAGGGGGTCGGGCAATGAGCAGTTCTTC. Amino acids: CSARPRGSGNEQFF.

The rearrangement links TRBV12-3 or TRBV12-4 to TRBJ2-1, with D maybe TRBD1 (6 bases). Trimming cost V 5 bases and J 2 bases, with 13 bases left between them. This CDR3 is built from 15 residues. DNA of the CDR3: TGTGCCAGCAGTGGGGGCGTCGGTGCCTACAATGAGCAGTTCTTC. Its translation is CASSGGVGAYNEQFF.